This entry concerns a single T cell receptor (beta chain). Its antigen target is currently unknown. Qualities for individual bases were not recorded, and no much larger clone is one base off. Receptors were amplified or captured by the immunoSEQ multiplex PCR assay. Rearranged TCR beta chain sequences were amplified using the hsTCRB Kit according to the manufacturer's protocol. TCRB libraries were sequenced on an Illumina MiSeq. In the paper's pipeline: The kit vendor's proprietary platform handled demultiplexing, trimming and gene mapping. The table was pulled from immuneACCESS by TCRdb, which kept in-frame rearrangements only. Such tables lose some clones; where checked, under half of the loss comes from unresolved V genes, and the rest has no known cause. V and J calls and clone size are copied from that table; D and trimming were computed from the DNA. The sample yields 60,000 to 85,000 clones; roughly 78% were counted once. Roughly 8.2% of the sample is held by the ten biggest clonotypes.

The data stem from a study of a mutant IDH1 vaccine in newly diagnosed glioma (dated by TCRdb to the early 2020s). Looking at the study overall: Of the roughly 34 treated patients, about 62% were male and approximately 38% were female, and the mean age was around 40 years. Peripheral blood was drawn at six visits: V03 (baseline), V05, V07, V10, V12 and V13. Before enrollment, most patients had been given radiochemotherapy with temozolomide as standard therapy, while the rest had received either radiotherapy alone or temozolomide alone. Longitudinal TCRB deep sequencing was performed for roughly 27 treated patients wherever samples were available for exploratory analyses. Overall study outcomes, separate from this receptor: PBMC samples for TCRB deep sequencing were selected based on availability. Pseudoprogression seemed to be unrelated to changes in the top peripheral T cell clonotypes found by TCRB sequencing. The authors noted that analyses of patient blood samples could not be reproduced because of sample limitations. Across multiple MHC alleles, vaccine-induced immune responses were seen in around 93% of patients.

The germline V gene specifies SGDLS as CDR1 and YYNGEE as CDR2. The CDR3 spans 16 residues, from the cysteine through the phenylalanine. Of all the DNA, just the CDR3 is kept, 48 bases in frame from base 1. V is shortened by 3 bases, J by 3 bases, and the region joining them spans 18 bases. The time point label, read with the paper, signifies: baseline, week 1 (first vaccination visit). Reading the label with the study, this specimen's treatment or condition is: pre-vaccination baseline after standard-of-care therapy. Donors had newly diagnosed WHO grade 3 or 4 IDH1-mutant astrocytomas with loss of nuclear ATRX. The samples were drawn from NOA16, a multicentre, single-arm, open-label phase I trial in Germany that tested a mutant IDH1 peptide vaccine in humans for the first time. Blood drawn at visit V03 was used as the baseline sample for immunogenicity testing. Genomic DNA for TCRB sequencing was isolated from EDTA blood with the DNeasy Blood and Tissue Kit.

The source of this sequence is a man aged 50 to 60 with glioma. Recombination connected TRBV9 to TRBJ2-5; the D segment could be TRBD2, given 7 matching bases. The specimen comprised PBMCs, sampled from a glioma patient treated with radiotherapy, temozolomide or both. This receptor carries the CDR3 CASSALAGAQKETQYF. The DNA is TGTGCCAGCAGCGCCCTGGCGGGGGCGCAAAAAGAGACCCAGTACTTC.